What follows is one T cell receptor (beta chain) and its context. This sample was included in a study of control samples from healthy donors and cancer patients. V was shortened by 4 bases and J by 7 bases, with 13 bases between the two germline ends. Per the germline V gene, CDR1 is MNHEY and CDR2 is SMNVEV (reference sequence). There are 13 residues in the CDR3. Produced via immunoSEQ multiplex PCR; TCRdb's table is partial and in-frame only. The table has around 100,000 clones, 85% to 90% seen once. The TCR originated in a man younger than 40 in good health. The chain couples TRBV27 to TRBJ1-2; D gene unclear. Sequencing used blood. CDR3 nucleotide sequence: TGTGCCAGCAGTTACACCCGGCGAGGTGGCTACACCTTC. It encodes CASSYTRRGGYTF.